The 19 T cell receptor beta chains below come from one sample, sequenced in a study of blood T cells in healthy people across ages. Together with a sample-barcoded 5' primer, a J-beta primer mix was included in a second PCR lasting roughly 6 to 12 cycles. MiXCR, applied by TCRdb to the 5' RACE reads, yields one record per CDR3 protein. The repertoire holds around 670,000 distinct CDR3 sequences, with under 30% as singletons. The sequencing sample was made of blood. These receptors were taken from a woman older than 75 in good health.

This clonotype was recorded a few times. The CDR3 reads CASTRDSSNTEAFF. The CDR3 DNA is TGTGCCAGCACCAGGGACAGCTCTAACACTGAAGCTTTCTTT. J is TRBJ1-1 and V is TRBV7-2, with 7 bases matching TRBD1. Germline lookup yields CDR1 SGHTA and CDR2 FQGNSA. The length of the CDR3 is 14 residues. The J segment lost 2 bases and the V segment lost 7 bases, leaving 7 bases of the junction unmatched.

J is TRBJ2-1 and V is TRBV28; 9 positions agree with TRBD2. The V gene's germline CDR1 is MDHEN and CDR2 SYDVKM. The V segment lost 8 bases and the J segment 4 bases; nucleotides outside the gene matches: 15. This CDR3 has 17 residues. This CDR3 is CASGSAACSGGYNEQFF. DNA for the CDR3: TGTGCCAGCGGTTCGGCAGCCTGTAGCGGGGGTTACAATGAGCAGTTCTTC.

The chain employs TRBV20-1 and TRBJ1-1, with D possibly being TRBD1 (6 bases). CDR1 is DFQATT and CDR2 is SNEGSKA in the germline V gene (reference sequence). The CDR3 runs to 13 residues. Trimming removed 6 bases at V and 5 bases at J, with 16 bases between. The chain's CDR3 is CSASVGGPTEAFF. The CDR3 nucleotides are TGCAGTGCATCGGTGGGGGGCCCGACTGAAGCTTTCTTT.

This clonotype was picked up many times. The genes are TRBV12-3 or TRBV12-4 and TRBJ1-2; D is ambiguous. The CDR3 has 11 amino acids. V lost 5 bases and J 6 bases, leaving 7 bases between the germline ends. The CDR3 DNA is TGTGCCAGCAGTACCACGAATGGCTACACCTTC. Amino acids: CASSTTNGYTF.

The rearrangement joins TRBV18 to TRBJ2-5, with TRBD1 identical over 7 bases. CDR3 size: 14 residues. After removal of 3 bases from V and 6 bases from J, the junction contained 7 bases not matched to a gene. Germline values: CDR1 KGHSH, CDR2 LQKENI. For the CDR3, the DNA is TGTGCCAGCTCACCCGACAGGGTTGCGAAGACCCAGTACTTC. Translation gives CASSPDRVAKTQYF.

This clonotype came up many times. With a much larger clone just one base away, this may be a read error. The gene calls are TRBV6-5 and TRBJ2-2, with TRBD1 as a possible D gene (6 bases). CDR3 length equals 14 residues. Germline CDR1 reads MNHEY; CDR2 reads SVGAGI. CDR3 in amino acids: CASRDRPDTGERFF. The CDR3 nucleotides read TGTGCCAGCAGAGACAGGCCAGACACCGGGGAGCGGTTTTTT.

With respect to this clonotype: Possible read error: a much larger clone is one base away. This sequence joins TRBV6-6 and TRBJ1-1; D perhaps matches TRBD1 (6 bases). CDR1 and CDR2 (germline): MNHNY, SVGAGI (reference sequence). V gave up 1 base and J gave up 3 bases, with 15 bases separating them. The length of the CDR3 is 16 residues. The CDR3 loop is CASSYLRGLVDTEAFF. The CDR3 DNA reads as TGTGCCAGCAGTTACTTGAGGGGGTTAGTTGACACTGAAGCTTTCTTT.

This clonotype was recorded at least ten times. The chain has TRBV7-2 and TRBJ2-3, with D unresolved. This CDR3 is built from 12 residues. The ends were cut back, 2 bases at V and 3 bases at J, with 3 bases in the middle. The germline CDR1 and CDR2 sequences are SGHTA and FQGNSA. The CDR3 protein is CASSLHTDTQYF. CDR3 coding DNA: TGTGCCAGCAGCTTACATACAGATACGCAGTATTTT.

The gene calls are TRBV29-1 and TRBJ2-5, with 8 positions matching TRBD2. This CDR3 has 16 amino acids. Germline V gene data show CDR1 as SQVTM and CDR2 as ANQGSEA. V dropped 1 base and J dropped 4; count of bases not matched to a gene: 11. The DNA for the CDR3 is TGCAGCGTTGAAGGGATTAGCGGGGACGGAGGAGAGACCCAGTACTTC. It yields the protein CSVEGISGDGGETQYF.

This clonotype was detected many times. This chain connects TRBV9 to TRBJ2-1, with TRBD2 identical over 12 bases. Per germline, CDR1 SGDLS and CDR2 YYNGEE. The CDR3 runs to 15 residues. V was pared by 0 bases and J by 8 bases, with 3 bases of the junction left unmatched. CDR3 sequence reads: CASSVASGGVYEQFF. In nucleotides, the CDR3 is TGTGCCAGCAGCGTAGCTAGCGGGGGGGTATATGAGCAGTTCTTC.

This clonotype was detected many times. The chain recombines TRBV6-2 or TRBV6-3 with TRBJ2-1; D possibly uses TRBD1 or TRBD2 (6 bases each). Germline lookup yields CDR1 MNHEY and CDR2 SVGEGT. Between the trimmed V and J ends, which lost 2 bases and 4 bases, there was a span of 21 bases. This CDR3 comprises 18 residues. CDR3 residues: CASSYPGGGGRIYNEQFF. For the CDR3, the DNA is TGTGCCAGCAGTTACCCAGGTGGAGGGGGTAGGATATACAATGAGCAGTTCTTC.

The chain employs TRBV6-5 and TRBJ1-4; no clear D. Trimming shortened V by 0 bases and J by 8 bases, and 10 bases separated the two germline ends. Germline V lookup: CDR1 MNHEY, CDR2 SVGAGI. This CDR3 has 14 amino acids. The CDR3 nucleotides are TGTGCCAGCAGTTACTCCCGGGGAGGGGAAAAACTGTTTTTT. Its translation is CASSYSRGGEKLFF.

This clonotype was observed many times. The J gene is TRBJ2-7, the V gene TRBV5-4; 8 bases fit TRBD1. Germline V gene data show CDR1 as SGHNT and CDR2 as YYREEE (reference sequence). The CDR3 extends over 14 amino acids. With V trimmed by 6 bases and J by 0 bases, 5 bases remained unmatched. The CDR3 bases are TGTGCCAGCAAGGGGGGACAGGACTCCTACGAGCAGTACTTC. Translated: CASKGGQDSYEQYF.

This clonotype was recorded at least ten times. This rearrangement joins TRBV7-2 to TRBJ2-1; unclear D gene. Germline V lookup: CDR1 SGHTA, CDR2 FQGNSA. The CDR3 has 15 residues. V shed 1 base and J shed 7 bases, with 14 bases lying between them. The DNA for the CDR3 is TGTGCCAGCAGCTTAGACTACGGATCGGAGAATGAGCAGTTCTTC. As protein: CASSLDYGSENEQFF.

This clonotype was counted many times. The chain is built from TRBV9 and TRBJ2-7; a possible D gene is TRBD1 (7 bases). This CDR3 has 14 residues. Per the germline V gene, CDR1 is SGDLS and CDR2 is YYNGEE. V was pared by 4 bases and J by 3 bases, with 14 bases between. The CDR3 sequence is CASSPGGQGYEQYF. CDR3 DNA sequence: TGTGCCAGCAGCCCAGGGGGGCAAGGCTACGAGCAGTACTTC.

This clonotype was seen many times. The chain links TRBV25-1 to TRBJ2-5, with D perhaps matching TRBD1 (7 bases). V lost 2 bases and J lost 5, with 15 bases in between. The CDR3 is 15 residues long. Germline values: CDR1 MGHDK, CDR2 SYGVNS. The CDR3 sequence is CASSEPQGGQETQYF. DNA of the CDR3: TGTGCCAGCAGTGAACCTCAGGGGGGTCAGGAGACCCAGTACTTC.

The sample holds many counts of this clonotype. The rearrangement uses TRBV4-2 and TRBJ1-2; D call uncertain. This CDR3 is 15 amino acids long. CDR1 is LGHNA, CDR2 YNFKEQ, per germline. The V end was cut by 0 bases, the J end by 5 bases, with 13 bases between. The CDR3 is CASSQEHLREYGYTF. As DNA, the CDR3 is TGTGCCAGCAGCCAAGAGCACCTTAGGGAGTATGGCTACACCTTC.

This clonotype has at least ten counts. The junction and the germline gene differ at one end; a read error may be behind it. V usage is TRBV4-1 and J usage is TRBJ1-2; TRBD1 aligns across 9 bases. The germline gives CDR1 MGHRA, CDR2 YSYEKL. The CDR3 loop spans 14 amino acids. The CDR3 DNA is TGTGCCAGCAGCCCGGACAGGGGCTACTATGGCTACACCTTC. Protein: CASSPDRGYYGYTF.

This chain uses TRBV29-1 with TRBJ2-5; 10 nucleotides align to TRBD1. After removal of 0 bases from V and 12 bases from J, the junction contained 4 bases not matched to a gene. Germline CDR1 reads SQVTM; CDR2 reads ANQGSEA. There are 12 residues in the CDR3. CDR3 loop: CSVEEGGQGKYF. DNA of the CDR3: TGCAGCGTTGAAGAGGGGGGACAGGGGAAGTACTTC. Looking up the rest from reference TRBV29-1 and TRBJ2-5 gives the full variable domain: SAVISQKPSRDICQRGTSLTIQCQVDSQVTMMFWYRQQPGQSLTLIATANQGSEATYESGFVIDKFPISRPNLTFSTLTVSNMSPEDSSIYLCSVEEGGQGKYFGPGTRLLVL.